One sample yielded the 2 T cell receptor beta chains listed below, sequenced in a study of shared T cell receptors in the human thymus. The table came from immunoSEQ multiplex PCR; TCRdb's copy has only in-frame clones and leaves some out. The sample contains about 730,000 clones, 75% to 90% of which appear only once. These data are also associated with another study on human thymus T cells.

Material: thymocytes. All receptors derive from a girl younger than two with a congenital heart defect.

The chain recombines TRBV27 with TRBJ1-2; D might be TRBD1 (6 bases). Looked up from germline, CDR1 is MNHEY and CDR2 is SMNVEV (reference sequence). This CDR3 comprises 15 residues. Between the trimmed V and J ends, which lost 7 bases and 7 bases, there was a span of 22 bases. CDR3 in DNA: TGTGCCAGCACCCCACGTGGGGGCGCGAGGCTTGGCTACACCTTC. Its translation is CASTPRGGARLGYTF.

The chain combines TRBV7-2 with TRBJ1-6; D not resolved. Germline-derived CDR1 and CDR2 are SGHTA and FQGNSA. CDR3 length equals 15 residues. V lost 5 bases and J 6 bases, leaving 14 bases between the germline ends. The CDR3 loop is CASSPRGWRNSPLHF. The DNA for the CDR3 is TGTGCCAGCAGCCCCCGCGGCTGGCGTAATTCACCCCTCCACTTT.